The rows below give T cell receptor beta chains drawn from one sample of a study of identical twins. MiXCR, run by TCRdb on the 5' RACE reads, gives a single entry per CDR3 protein. The sample records a few hundred thousand distinct CDR3 sequences, approximately 8.3% being singletons. These sequences were also reported in another study, on yellow fever vaccine responses in identical twins.

Sequencing used CD8+ T cells sorted from blood. The source of these receptors is a woman in her late teens or twenties in good health. CDR3s include the opening cysteine and the closing phenylalanine or tryptophan. Each record gives: V gene, D gene, J gene, clone size, CDR3 DNA, CDR3 protein. A D gene is named only where the DNA matches it firmly. Some rows mark clone size as missing; the rest say once, few, many or name a class of expanded clone.

V gene: TRBV29-1
D gene: -
J gene: TRBJ2-2
clone size: many
CDR3 DNA: TGCAGCGTCGGCTCCCGGGGTGTAGGCGGGAAGGGCACCGGGGAGCTGTTTTTT
CDR3 protein: CSVGSRGVGGKGTGELFF

V gene: TRBV10-2
D gene: -
J gene: TRBJ2-7
clone size: -
CDR3 DNA: TGCGCCAGCAGTGAGACAGGCCTCCGGGACGAGCAGTACTTC
CDR3 protein: CASSETGLRDEQYF

V gene: TRBV20-1
D gene: -
J gene: TRBJ2-7
clone size: many
CDR3 DNA: TGCAGTGCTCCGAGGGATAACATCTACGAGCAGTACTTC
CDR3 protein: CSAPRDNIYEQYF

V gene: TRBV5-1
D gene: TRBD2
J gene: TRBJ2-3
clone size: -
CDR3 DNA: TGCGCCAGCAGCTCTCCCGGGACTAGCGGTTCTCCTAGCACAGATACGCAGTATTTT
CDR3 protein: CASSSPGTSGSPSTDTQYF

V gene: TRBV15
D gene: -
J gene: TRBJ2-2
clone size: few
CDR3 DNA: TGTGCCACCAGCAGAGGAAGGACCGGGGAGCTGTTTTTT
CDR3 protein: CATSRGRTGELFF

V gene: TRBV28
D gene: -
J gene: TRBJ2-7
clone size: many
CDR3 DNA: TGTGCCAGCAGTTTTACTGCCGGGTCTAGCTACGAGCAGTACTTC
CDR3 protein: CASSFTAGSSYEQYF

V gene: TRBV7-2
D gene: -
J gene: TRBJ2-7
clone size: -
CDR3 DNA: TGTGCCAGCAGCGACTCTCCGGGCATCCCTTACGAGCAGTACTTC
CDR3 protein: CASSDSPGIPYEQYF

V gene: TRBV12-3/TRBV12-4
D gene: -
J gene: TRBJ2-1
clone size: few
CDR3 DNA: TGTGCCAGCGAGGAGGGCCTTGACAATGAGCAGTTCTTC
CDR3 protein: CASEEGLDNEQFF

V gene: TRBV9
D gene: -
J gene: TRBJ2-6
clone size: few
CDR3 DNA: TGTGCCAGCAGCGTACCTAGGACGGGAAGCTCTGGGGCCAACGTCCTGACTTTC
CDR3 protein: CASSVPRTGSSGANVLTF

V gene: TRBV12-3/TRBV12-4
D gene: -
J gene: TRBJ2-6
clone size: many
CDR3 DNA: TGTGCCAGCAGTTCCCGGGTATCTGGGGCCAACGTCCTGACTTTC
CDR3 protein: CASSSRVSGANVLTF

V gene: TRBV4-3
D gene: TRBD2
J gene: TRBJ2-7
clone size: many
CDR3 DNA: TGCGCCAGCAGCCAAGGGCTAGCGGGAGGGGATGTGTACTTC
CDR3 protein: CASSQGLAGGDVYF

V gene: TRBV11-3
D gene: TRBD1
J gene: TRBJ2-1
clone size: many
CDR3 DNA: TGTGCCAGCAGCCCGGCGACAGGGGGCAATGAGCAGTTCTTC
CDR3 protein: CASSPATGGNEQFF

V gene: TRBV28
D gene: TRBD2
J gene: TRBJ2-7
clone size: -
CDR3 DNA: TGTGCCAGCAGTTTCGTTCGGGAGGGGCTCAACGAGCAGTACTTC
CDR3 protein: CASSFVREGLNEQYF

V gene: TRBV29-1
D gene: -
J gene: TRBJ2-2
clone size: many
CDR3 DNA: TGCAGCGTCCAAGGACAGACGACCGGGGAGCTGTTTTTT
CDR3 protein: CSVQGQTTGELFF

V gene: TRBV20-1
D gene: TRBD2
J gene: TRBJ2-1
clone size: -
CDR3 DNA: TGCAGTGCTAGCGGGACTAGCGGGAGTCATGAGCAGTTCTTC
CDR3 protein: CSASGTSGSHEQFF

V gene: TRBV12-3/TRBV12-4
D gene: -
J gene: TRBJ1-2
clone size: few
CDR3 DNA: TGTGCCAGCAGTTTCGTCCAGACGGAGGGCTACACCTTC
CDR3 protein: CASSFVQTEGYTF

V gene: TRBV5-1
D gene: -
J gene: TRBJ1-2
clone size: -
CDR3 DNA: TGCGCCAGCAGCCCTTACCTCGGACAGTCCTATGGCTACACCTTC
CDR3 protein: CASSPYLGQSYGYTF

V gene: TRBV5-1
D gene: -
J gene: TRBJ2-7
clone size: many
CDR3 DNA: TGCGCCAGCAGCTTCGTCCCGGGGTTTAACGAGCAGTACTTC
CDR3 protein: CASSFVPGFNEQYF

V gene: TRBV28
D gene: -
J gene: TRBJ2-1
clone size: -
CDR3 DNA: TGTGCCAGCAGTTTTTTAGCAGGGGATGAGCAGTTCTTC
CDR3 protein: CASSFLAGDEQFF

V gene: TRBV6-1
D gene: -
J gene: TRBJ1-1
clone size: few
CDR3 DNA: TGTGCCAGCAGTACCGGGGGTATGAACACTGAAGCTTTCTTT
CDR3 protein: CASSTGGMNTEAFF

V gene: TRBV10-3
D gene: TRBD1
J gene: TRBJ2-7
clone size: few
CDR3 DNA: TGTGCCATCAGGACAGGGACCCCTGAGACCCCCTACGAGCAGTACTTC
CDR3 protein: CAIRTGTPETPYEQYF

V gene: TRBV6-2/TRBV6-3
D gene: -
J gene: TRBJ2-7
clone size: -
CDR3 DNA: TGTGCCAGCAAAACTAACAACTACGAGCAGTACTTC
CDR3 protein: CASKTNNYEQYF

V gene: TRBV5-1
D gene: -
J gene: TRBJ2-3
clone size: many
CDR3 DNA: TGCGCCAGCAGCTTGGAGGCGTTTGACACAGATACGCAGTATTTT
CDR3 protein: CASSLEAFDTDTQYF

V gene: TRBV4-3
D gene: -
J gene: TRBJ1-5
clone size: -
CDR3 DNA: TGCGCCAGCAGCCAATCCAGGGGATATCAGCCCCAGCATTTT
CDR3 protein: CASSQSRGYQPQHF

V gene: TRBV6-1
D gene: TRBD1
J gene: TRBJ2-7
clone size: -
CDR3 DNA: TGTGCCAGCAGACCGGACAGGGTCTCTCCCTCCGAGCAGTACTTC
CDR3 protein: CASRPDRVSPSEQYF

V gene: TRBV29-1
D gene: -
J gene: TRBJ2-1
clone size: many
CDR3 DNA: TGCAGCGTTGAAGGCGCGACAGGCGACAGCTCCTACAATGAGCAGTTCTTC
CDR3 protein: CSVEGATGDSSYNEQFF

V gene: TRBV12-3/TRBV12-4
D gene: -
J gene: TRBJ2-5
clone size: -
CDR3 DNA: TGTGCCAGCAGTCCAAAGGACAGCAGCCAAGAGACCCAGTACTTC
CDR3 protein: CASSPKDSSQETQYF

V gene: TRBV11-2
D gene: TRBD1
J gene: TRBJ2-5
clone size: few
CDR3 DNA: TGTGCCAGCGCAGGCTTCACCCCAAGACCAGGGGGCGCTGAGACCCAGTACTTC
CDR3 protein: CASAGFTPRPGGAETQYF

V gene: TRBV3-1
D gene: -
J gene: TRBJ2-7
clone size: few
CDR3 DNA: TGTGCCAGCAGCCAAGGACTCCCGGGATACGAGCAGTACTTC
CDR3 protein: CASSQGLPGYEQYF

V gene: TRBV6-5
D gene: TRBD2
J gene: TRBJ2-1
clone size: -
CDR3 DNA: TGTGCCAGCAGTTACCCTAGCGGTACAAGGAATGAGCAGTTCTTC
CDR3 protein: CASSYPSGTRNEQFF

V gene: TRBV30
D gene: -
J gene: TRBJ1-5
clone size: few
CDR3 DNA: TGTGCCTGGAGTGTACCAGAGGATAGCAATCAGCCCCAGCATTTT
CDR3 protein: CAWSVPEDSNQPQHF

V gene: TRBV11-1
D gene: TRBD1
J gene: TRBJ2-7
clone size: -
CDR3 DNA: TGTGCCAGCAGCACCCACAGGGGAATCGGCTACGAGCAGTACTTC
CDR3 protein: CASSTHRGIGYEQYF

V gene: TRBV27
D gene: -
J gene: TRBJ2-7
clone size: many
CDR3 DNA: TGTGCCAGCAGTTTATCGGACAGTGCCTACGAGCAGTACTTC
CDR3 protein: CASSLSDSAYEQYF

V gene: TRBV6-5
D gene: -
J gene: TRBJ1-5
clone size: -
CDR3 DNA: TGTGCCAGCAGTTATAACAGGGAGGCCCTTAGCAATCAGCCCCAGCATTTT
CDR3 protein: CASSYNREALSNQPQHF

V gene: TRBV6-1
D gene: -
J gene: TRBJ2-7
clone size: few
CDR3 DNA: TGTGCCAGCAGCAGCCGGGACTTGTTCTACGAGCAGTACTTC
CDR3 protein: CASSSRDLFYEQYF

V gene: TRBV5-6
D gene: -
J gene: TRBJ2-7
clone size: -
CDR3 DNA: TGTGCCAGCAGCCCCGGGTCTTCCTGCGAGCAGTACTTC
CDR3 protein: CASSPGSSCEQYF

V gene: TRBV4-2
D gene: -
J gene: TRBJ1-2
clone size: -
CDR3 DNA: TGTGCCAGCAACCAAGGGACCAACTATGGCTACACCTTC
CDR3 protein: CASNQGTNYGYTF

V gene: TRBV12-3/TRBV12-4
D gene: -
J gene: TRBJ2-3
clone size: -
CDR3 DNA: TGTGCCAGCAGTTTTGGCCAGGGTGGGTGGACAGATACGCAGTATTTT
CDR3 protein: CASSFGQGGWTDTQYF

V gene: TRBV7-3
D gene: -
J gene: TRBJ2-3
clone size: -
CDR3 DNA: TGTGCCAGCAGCGGAGGGGGTCTGGCAGATACGCAGTATTTT
CDR3 protein: CASSGGGLADTQYF

V gene: TRBV20-1
D gene: -
J gene: TRBJ2-3
clone size: few
CDR3 DNA: TGCAGTGCTAGAGAACCCCAGCGGGGCACAGATACGCAGTATTTT
CDR3 protein: CSAREPQRGTDTQYF

V gene: TRBV12-3/TRBV12-4
D gene: TRBD2
J gene: TRBJ2-2
clone size: -
CDR3 DNA: TGTGCCAGCACCATCGGGGGGACCGGGGAGCTGTTTTTT
CDR3 protein: CASTIGGTGELFF